This T cell receptor (beta chain) was captured by sequencing in a study of blood T cell repertoires in COVID-19. Background on the study: The study drew acute and convalescent COVID-19 samples from the United States, Italy and Spain.

Regarding this clone: In the same sample, other DNA sequences code for this CDR3.

The CDR3 runs to 14 residues. The V and J ends lost 6 bases and 2 bases, in that order; junction bases with no gene match: 5. Per the germline V gene, CDR1 is MNHEY and CDR2 is SMNVEV (reference sequence). Those enrolled, adults aged roughly 18 to 89 years, came from roughly 22 US areas. Up to 2 weeks before entering the study, exposed participants had met a COVID-19 case. Produced via immunoSEQ multiplex PCR; TCRdb's table is partial and in-frame only. This table has some 320,000 clones, more than 90% appearing once. The sample taken for sequencing was PBMCs or T cells enriched from blood (not recorded which). This rearrangement joins TRBV27 to TRBJ2-7, with 9 bases fitting TRBD1. This TCR derives from a woman aged 25 to 39 who had been exposed to COVID-19. The CDR3, as DNA: TGTGCCAGCAGCTCGGGACAGGGAGCCTACGAGCAGTACTTC. It encodes CASSSGQGAYEQYF.